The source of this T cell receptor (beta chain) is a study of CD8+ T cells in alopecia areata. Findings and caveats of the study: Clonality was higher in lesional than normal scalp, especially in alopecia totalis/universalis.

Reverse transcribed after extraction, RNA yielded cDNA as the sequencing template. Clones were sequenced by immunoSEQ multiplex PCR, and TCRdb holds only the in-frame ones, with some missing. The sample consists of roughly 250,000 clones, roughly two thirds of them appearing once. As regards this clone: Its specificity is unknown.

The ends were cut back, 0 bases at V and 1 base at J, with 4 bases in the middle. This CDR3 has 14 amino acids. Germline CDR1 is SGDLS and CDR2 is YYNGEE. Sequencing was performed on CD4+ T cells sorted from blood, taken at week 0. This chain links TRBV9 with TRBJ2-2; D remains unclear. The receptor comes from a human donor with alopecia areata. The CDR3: CASSVAKNTGELFF. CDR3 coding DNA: TGTGCCAGCAGCGTAGCGAAGAACACCGGGGAGCTGTTTTTT.